The 19 T cell receptor beta chains below all came from one sample that was sequenced in a study of blood T cell repertoires in COVID-19. Data came from immunoSEQ multiplex PCR; TCRdb stores just in-frame clones and leaves some out. The top ten clones hold about 9% of a sample with around 100,000 clones, roughly 80% of them seen once. The sample taken for sequencing was peripheral blood. These TCRs come from a man in his 60s with active or convalescent COVID-19.

V gene TRBV7-9 combines with J gene TRBJ2-1; D call uncertain. V was cut by 2 bases and J by 4 bases, with 9 bases left in between. The germline V gene encodes CDR1 SEHNR and CDR2 FQNEAQ (reference sequence). CDR3 size: 14 residues. Here the CDR3 reads CASSLSAQYNEQFF. The CDR3 DNA reads as TGTGCCAGCAGCTTATCAGCACAGTACAATGAGCAGTTCTTC.

V gene TRBV5-1 combines with J gene TRBJ2-1, with 10 bases that match TRBD1. This CDR3 is 17 amino acids long. The germline gives CDR1 SGHRS, CDR2 YFSETQ. V shed 4 bases and J 6 bases; nucleotides not matched to a gene: 13. For the CDR3, the DNA is TGCGCCAGCAGCCCGGGACAGGGGACGGCGTTTATCAATGAGCAGTTCTTC. Protein product: CASSPGQGTAFINEQFF.

The chain carries TRBV27 and TRBJ2-1; D is possibly TRBD1 (5 bases). The CDR3 consists of 12 residues. Germline CDR1 is MNHEY and CDR2 is SMNVEV (reference sequence). Trimming took 4 bases from V and 9 from J, leaving 10 bases between them. The CDR3 spells CASSSQGTEQFF. CDR3 coding DNA: TGTGCCAGCAGTTCCCAGGGTACTGAGCAGTTCTTC.

On this clone itself: Other nucleotide sequences in the sample specify the same CDR3. J is TRBJ2-1 and V is TRBV7-9; D call uncertain. Trimming shortened V by 2 bases and J by 6 bases, and 8 bases separated the two germline ends. Per the germline V gene, CDR1 is SEHNR and CDR2 is FQNEAQ (reference sequence). The CDR3 is 13 amino acids. The CDR3 DNA reads as TGTGCCAGCAGCTTATATTCCGGCAATGAGCAGTTCTTC. Encoded protein: CASSLYSGNEQFF.

This clone was observed a handful of times. The CDR3 coding sequence is TGCGCCAGCAGCCAGACAGGGGTTAGCAATCAGCCCCAGCATTTT. Its protein product is CASSQTGVSNQPQHF. V gene TRBV4-1 combines with J gene TRBJ1-5; 8 nucleotides align to TRBD1. Germline V gives CDR1 MGHRA, CDR2 YSYEKL. Losses at the gene ends were 3 bases for V and 0 bases for J; bases not matched to a gene: 1. This CDR3 has 15 amino acids.

CDR3 amino acids: CASSIAYEQYF. The CDR3 nucleotides read TGTGCCAGTAGTATCGCCTACGAGCAGTACTTC. The chain employs TRBV19 and TRBJ2-7; D uncertain. The germline V gene encodes CDR1 LNHDA and CDR2 SQIVND (reference sequence). V gave up 3 bases and J gave up 2 bases, with 2 bases separating them. This CDR3 has 11 residues.

The chain links TRBV19 to TRBJ1-1; 10 bases line up with TRBD1. Germline CDR1 and CDR2: LNHDA and SQIVND (reference sequence). Unmatched junction bases numbered 5, after V lost 9 bases and J lost 4 bases. This CDR3 has 13 residues. CDR3 bases: TGTGCCAGCAGGGGACAGGGGACCACTGAAGCTTTCTTT. Translation: CASRGQGTTEAFF.

The chain joins TRBV28 to TRBJ1-5; TRBD1 matches 7 bases. This CDR3 spans 15 amino acids. V was clipped by 7 bases and J by 0 bases; unmatched bases: 6. Per the germline V gene, CDR1 is MDHEN and CDR2 is SYDVKM. Written as DNA, the CDR3 is TGTGCCAGCACCGCGGGACAGTATAGCAATCAGCCCCAGCATTTT. Protein sequence: CASTAGQYSNQPQHF.

This clone turned up a few times. This chain connects TRBV9 to TRBJ2-6; D call uncertain. Trimming left V 3 bases short and J 4 bases short, with 11 bases between. The germline V gene has CDR1 SGDLS and CDR2 YYNGEE. CDR3 length equals 15 residues. This chain's CDR3 is CASSALRSGANVLTF. CDR3 nucleotide sequence: TGTGCCAGCAGCGCCCTTCGTTCCGGGGCCAACGTCCTGACTTTC.

This chain links TRBV11-2 with TRBJ2-3, with 10 positions matching TRBD2. This CDR3 has 15 amino acids. The V gene end was trimmed by 5 bases and the J gene end by 3 bases; junction bases not matched to a gene: 5. Looked up from germline, CDR1 is SGHAT and CDR2 is FQNNGV. The CDR3 nucleotides read TGTGCCAGCAGCATAGGGACTAGCGTAACAGATACGCAGTATTTT. Encoded protein: CASSIGTSVTDTQYF. Supplemented by reference TRBV11-2 and TRBJ2-3, the full variable domain reads EAGVAQSPRYKIIEKRQSVAFWCNPISGHATLYWYQQILGQGPKLLIQFQNNGVVDDSQLPKDRFSAERLKGVDSTLKIQPAKLEDSAVYLCASSIGTSVTDTQYFGPGTRLTVL.

The chain couples TRBV4-3 to TRBJ1-5; no clear D. V was clipped by 0 bases and J by 6 bases, with 12 bases between them. This CDR3 comprises 15 residues. Germline V CDR1 and CDR2: LGHNA, YSLEER. The CDR3 nucleotides read TGCGCCAGCAGCCAAGAAAAGGCTAGAGGTCAGCCCCAGCATTTT. Amino acids: CASSQEKARGQPQHF.

The chain is built from TRBV7-8 and TRBJ2-1, with D unclear. V lost 1 base and J lost 9, with 7 bases in between. This CDR3 spans 12 amino acids. Germline V CDR1 and CDR2: SGHVS, FQNEAQ. In DNA form, the CDR3 reads TGTGCCAGCAGCTTAGTTTACGGTGAGCAGTTCTTC. Translated, it gives CASSLVYGEQFF.

In its sample, this clone was seen once. V usage is TRBV15 and J usage is TRBJ1-1, with D perhaps TRBD1 (5 bases). V lost 1 base and J 0 bases, leaving 9 bases between the germline ends. Germline V gene data show CDR1 as LNHNV and CDR2 as YYDKDF (reference sequence). The CDR3 totals 15 residues. CDR3: CATSRAQGMNTEAFF. CDR3 nucleotide sequence: TGTGCCACCAGCAGAGCCCAGGGTATGAACACTGAAGCTTTCTTT.

This chain connects TRBV28 to TRBJ2-7; D gene ambiguous. The CDR3 covers 13 residues. The germline CDR1 and CDR2 sequences are MDHEN and SYDVKM. V was cut by 6 bases and J by 9 bases, with 18 bases left in between. CDR3 in DNA: TGTGCCAGCAGATTTGAGGAGAGGTCTTGGCAGTACTTC. Its translation is CASRFEERSWQYF.

The rearrangement uses TRBV30 and TRBJ1-1; D uncertain. The germline V gene encodes CDR1 GTSNPN and CDR2 SVGIG (reference sequence). The CDR3 has 13 amino acids. Deletions cut 3 bases from V and 0 bases from J, with 8 bases between. CDR3 region: CAWRRHLNTEAFF. The CDR3 bases are TGTGCCTGGAGGCGACACCTGAACACTGAAGCTTTCTTT.

The chain is built from TRBV28 and TRBJ2-3, with D possibly TRBD2 on 5 matching bases. The CDR3 contains 13 residues. Trimming pared 5 bases from V and 0 bases from J, leaving 6 bases between. The germline gives CDR1 MDHEN, CDR2 SYDVKM. CDR3 loop: CASSRTSTDTQYF. Written as DNA, the CDR3 is TGTGCCAGCAGTCGGACTAGCACAGATACGCAGTATTTT.

This clone showed up just once. J is TRBJ1-1 and V is TRBV6-6; D is possibly TRBD1 (5 bases). The CDR3 contains 13 residues. V was trimmed by 6 bases and J by 2 bases, leaving 10 bases between them. In germline, CDR1 is MNHNY, CDR2 SVGAGI (reference sequence). Here the CDR3 DNA reads TGTGCCAGCAGCCTGGGGGGTAACACTGAAGCTTTCTTT. The encoded protein is CASSLGGNTEAFF.

This clone came up a few times. The CDR3 DNA sequence: TGTGCCAGCAGCATCGCAGGGGCGTCAATTGAAGCTTTCTTT. This gives the protein CASSIAGASIEAFF. The chain joins TRBV11-2 to TRBJ1-1; maybe TRBD1 (6 bases). The V end lost 5 bases, the J end lost 7 bases, and 17 bases lay between the germline ends. Germline CDR1 and CDR2: SGHAT and FQNNGV. CDR3 size: 14 residues.

This clone was detected only once. The chain links TRBV27 to TRBJ2-7; TRBD2 aligns across 7 bases. The J segment lost 4 bases and the V segment lost 4 bases, leaving 7 bases of the junction unmatched. The CDR3 spans 14 residues. The germline V gene encodes CDR1 MNHEY and CDR2 SMNVEV (reference sequence). CDR3 amino acids: CASSSYGEGYEQYF. The CDR3 DNA reads as TGTGCCAGCAGTTCCTATGGGGAGGGATACGAGCAGTACTTC.